This T cell receptor beta chain was sequenced in a study of T-cell memory formation after mild COVID-19. Study-wide points: Day 37-peaking second-wave clones had unconfirmed SARS-CoV-2 specificity.

Per the germline V gene, CDR1 is MDHEN and CDR2 is SYDVKM. The CDR3 consists of 12 residues. V lost 6 bases to trimming and J lost 5 bases, with 8 bases between them. Points on this clonotype: The target antigen is unknown.

Libraries for TCRalpha and TCRbeta carried sample barcodes and unique molecular identifiers via 5'RACE. TCRdb analysed the 5' RACE reads with MiXCR anew, one entry per CDR3 protein. Of about 560,000 distinct CDR3 sequences in the sample, about a fifth were seen once. The chain is built from TRBV28 and TRBJ2-1; the D gene is possibly TRBD1 (6 bases). Sequenced material: PBMCs or a T cell subset sorted from them (not recorded which). This clonotype was obtained from an adult woman who had mild COVID-19 (a few samples of this study predate the infection). Cell type and time point are not known. The CDR3 DNA reads TGTGCCAGCAGACAGGGAAACAATGAGCAGTTCTTC. Translating it yields CASRQGNNEQFF. Looking up the rest from reference TRBV28 and TRBJ2-1 gives the full variable domain: DVKVTQSSRYLVKRTGEKVFLECVQDMDHENMFWYRQDPGLGLRLIYFSYDVKMKEKGDIPEGYSVSREKKERFSLILESASTNQTSMYLCASRQGNNEQFFGPGTRLTVL.